The T cell receptor (beta chain) under discussion was sequenced for a study of OX40 agonist ivuxolimab in advanced cancers. In the study overall: A partial response was reached by three patients: one with hepatocellular carcinoma and two with cutaneous melanoma.

The repertoire was sequenced with immunoSEQ multiplex PCR; TCRdb's copy has only in-frame clones and lacks some. The sample yields 76,000 or so clones, almost 85% seen once. Findings of the study overall: Researchers did not establish what antigens the expanded peripheral T cells target.

This clone was counted only a few times. Its antigen is still unknown. CDR1 SNHLY and CDR2 FYNNEI come from the germline V gene. This CDR3 comprises 14 residues. Trimming took off 2 bases at V and 2 bases at J, with 6 bases between the two ends. This sample comprised CD4+ or CD8+ T cells sorted from blood, obtained in a trial of the OX40 agonist ivuxolimab. J is TRBJ2-2 and V is TRBV2, with D hard to call. The TCR was taken from an adult with an advanced solid tumor such as melanoma, head and neck, liver or kidney cancer. The DNA of the CDR3 is TGTGCCAGCAGTGAAACAGTCAACACCGGGGAGCTGTTTTTT. Amino acid sequence: CASSETVNTGELFF.